Sequencing of this T cell receptor beta chain was carried out in a study of T cells after yellow fever vaccination. Turning to the study itself: Low-cell-number fractions underwent preparation using SMART-Seq v4 Ultra Low Input. Broader study findings: By day 5 rather than day 15, the secondary response had peaked, though it was weaker.

5'RACE template switching added a universal primer site and UMIs to TCR cDNA. MiXCR, applied by TCRdb to the 5' RACE reads, yields one record per CDR3 protein. Seen here are 350,000 to 450,000 distinct CDR3 sequences, 6.2% observed once, and the top ten hold roughly 15%. This clonotype was detected many times. Its specificity is not known. This material consisted of PBMCs, taken 5 days after the yellow fever booster vaccination. The sequence was obtained from a man aged 25 to 40 who received the YFV17D yellow fever vaccine.

CDR3 amino acids: CSARDLAGASYNEQFF. CDR3 coding DNA: TGCAGTGCTAGAGATCTGGCGGGAGCCTCCTACAATGAGCAGTTCTTC. This sequence joins TRBV20-1 and TRBJ2-1; 7 positions agree with TRBD2. J lost 0 bases, V lost 0 bases, and 5 bases had no gene match. The CDR3 extends over 16 amino acids. Germline V gene sequence: CDR1 DFQATT, CDR2 SNEGSKA (reference sequence).